This T cell receptor beta chain is from a study of blood T cell repertoires in COVID-19 (dated by TCRdb to 2020 to 2022). In terms of the full investigation: The collaborator samples originated in the United States, Italy and Spain and spanned the acute and convalescent phases of COVID-19. The samples were drawn from two sources: the first 160 participants of the ongoing ImmuneRACE study, and over 1,000 subjects contributed by 6 global collaborators. The material from the prospective study consisted of cDNA or gDNA derived from T cells, B-cell-depleted T cells, or PBMCs. The repertoires were released in a freely available public database meant as a resource for research on the immune response to SARS-CoV-2. HLA class I and class II types, where available, came from metadata supplied by the sample provider rather than from assay-based typing. A de-identified subject ID, COVID-19 status, age in years and sex were almost always included in the sample metadata. Deeply sampled blood TCRbeta repertoires from subjects exposed to, actively infected with, or recovered from COVID-19 were included in the dataset. Summary of the overall study and its limitations: Clinical and demographic metadata were provided uncurated, with the amount varying by source and participant.

Remarks on this clone: The clone's antigen remains unknown. Base-call qualities are not available, and no considerably larger clone is one nucleotide away.

Participants in the prospective study were enrolled through a virtual design, were aged about 18 to 100 years, and lived in approximately 25 United States geographic areas. To assign participants to cohorts, the prospective study relied on clinical history that participants themselves reported in a screening survey and a study questionnaire. Exposed participants had been in contact with someone with a PCR-confirmed or clinician-diagnosed COVID-19 case within 2 weeks of study entry. In the prospective study, mobile phlebotomists collected whole blood, serum and a nasopharyngeal or oropharyngeal swab from each participant. Additional blood draws and questionnaires over an approximately 2-month period could optionally be provided by prospective study participants. Before DNA extraction, blood samples from the prospective study were shipped at room temperature or frozen. TCRbeta CDR3 regions were amplified from genomic DNA by means of the immunoSEQ Assay, a bias-controlled multiplex PCR. Per the authors' processing: The number of nucleated cells in each sample was estimated by amplification of reference gene primers within the assay. Sequence reads were collapsed and filtered to measure the absolute abundance of every unique TCRbeta CDR3 rearrangement. Productive Simpson clonality was computed per sample as the square root of Simpson's diversity index over productive rearrangements. The clones in this table, taken by TCRdb from immuneACCESS, are in-frame only. Not every clone is retained; where verified, under half of the shortfall comes from an unresolved V gene, and the cause of the rest is unknown. V, J and clone size reflect that table, while D and trimming were determined from the DNA. The sample data list 200,000 or so clones, and 83% of these were observed just once. Of the sample, approximately 4.8% is held by the ten largest clones.

The sequence came from a woman aged 50 to 65 who had been exposed to COVID-19. Sequenced input: PBMCs or T cells enriched from blood (not recorded which).

The CDR3 region reads CASNQGQGGTEAFF. The DNA is TGCGCCAGCAACCAGGGTCAGGGGGGCACTGAAGCTTTCTTT. This sequence uses TRBV5-1 and TRBJ1-1; TRBD1 agrees with 7 junctional bases. Sequences SGHRS (CDR1) and YFSETQ (CDR2) are obtained from the germline V gene. Trimming takes 6 bases off V and 4 bases off J; junction bases not matched to a gene: 9. From the cysteine up to the phenylalanine, the CDR3 has a length of 14 residues. Of the read, only the CDR3 DNA is kept; its 42 bases are in frame from base 1.